This T cell receptor beta chain was identified during a study of blood T cells in healthy people across ages. This clonotype was counted between two and nine times. Antigen unknown. Then a second PCR, running about 6 to 11 cycles, was carried out with a sample-barcoded 5' primer and a J-beta primer mix. Paired-end reads containing CDR3 totaled no fewer than 3 million for each sample. TCRdb recomputed calls from the 5' RACE reads with MiXCR, one row per CDR3 protein. The top ten clones hold around 11% of a sample with 1.6 million or so distinct CDR3 sequences, roughly a third of them seen once. V shed 6 bases and J shed 0 bases, with 12 bases lying between them. The CDR3 runs 14 residues. Study findings and constraints: Donor CMV status, an unknown factor, possibly confounded changes in expanded clonotypes. Diversity figures derived from one million T cells were judged to underestimate the true value.

Sequenced material: blood. This receptor was taken from a woman in her twenties or thirties in good health. The V call is TRBV12-3 or TRBV12-4, the J call TRBJ2-7; a possible D gene is TRBD2 (6 bases). CDR3 residues: CASRSGTYSYEQYF. Here the CDR3 DNA reads TGTGCCAGCAGATCTGGGACTTACTCCTACGAGCAGTACTTC.